One and the same sample provided the 18 T cell receptor beta chains below, sequenced in a study of cytomegalovirus exposure and HLA in healthy donors. It was with 60 Vbeta and 13 Jbeta primers that the PCR ran. Only in-frame clones appear in the TCRdb table, and some are missing; sequencing was by immunoSEQ multiplex PCR. The table has 100,000 to 150,000 clones, over 60% seen once; the top ten hold 0.94%. Sequences were obtained from PBMCs. These receptors all stem from an older woman in good health and CMV-seronegative.

V gene TRBV11-2 combines with J gene TRBJ2-7; D possibly corresponds to TRBD2 (5 bases). This CDR3 contains 14 residues. Germline V lookup: CDR1 SGHAT, CDR2 FQNNGV. Between the trimmed V and J ends, which lost 1 base and 3 bases, there was a span of 10 bases. The CDR3 nucleotides read TGTGCCAGCAGCTTAGGACGGGGAATCTACGAGCAGTACTTC. Protein sequence: CASSLGRGIYEQYF. Complete variable domain (other parts from reference TRBV11-2 and TRBJ2-7): EAGVAQSPRYKIIEKRQSVAFWCNPISGHATLYWYQQILGQGPKLLIQFQNNGVVDDSQLPKDRFSAERLKGVDSTLKIQPAKLEDSAVYLCASSLGRGIYEQYFGPGTRLTVT.

The chain combines TRBV7-9 with TRBJ2-1; possibly TRBD2 for D (6 bases). V lost 5 bases, J lost 14 bases, and 13 bases lay in between. CDR1 and CDR2 (germline): SEHNR, FQNEAQ (reference sequence). This CDR3 has 11 amino acids. The CDR3 nucleotides read TGTGCCAGCAGCAACGGGGGTAGCGAGTTCTTC. It yields the protein CASSNGGSEFF.

V gene TRBV4-2 combines with J gene TRBJ1-2; no firm D call. The CDR3 sequence is 13 residues long. The germline V gene encodes CDR1 LGHNA and CDR2 YNFKEQ. V was shortened by 0 bases and J by 6 bases, with 8 bases between the two germline ends. The CDR3 sequence: CASSQDVAHGYTF. The CDR3 nucleotides read TGTGCCAGCAGCCAAGATGTAGCCCATGGCTACACCTTC.

This clone was counted a single time. The junction does not match germline at one end; this may be a read error. The chain has TRBV7-7 and TRBJ2-7, with TRBD1 matching 8 bases. This CDR3 is built from 13 residues. In germline, CDR1 is SSHAT, CDR2 FNYEAQ (reference sequence). The CDR3 nucleotides are TGTGCTAGCAGTCAGGGGGCAGGGTACGAGCAGTACTTC. Protein sequence: CASSQGAGYEQYF.

The rearrangement joins TRBV10-2 to TRBJ1-6; 9 nucleotides align to TRBD1. Germline loops: CDR1 WSHSY, CDR2 SAAADI. The V gene end was trimmed by 0 bases and the J gene end by 2 bases; junction bases not matched to a gene: 2. CDR3 length: 17 amino acids. CDR3 DNA sequence: TGCGCCAGCAGTGAGTCGGGGACAGGGACCTATAATTCACCCCTCCACTTT. This sequence encodes CASSESGTGTYNSPLHF.

This clone was seen a few times. The V gene is TRBV28, the J gene TRBJ1-3; TRBD1 is a possible D gene (5 bases). The CDR3 has 14 amino acids. The germline gives CDR1 MDHEN, CDR2 SYDVKM. Trimming took off 10 bases at V and 3 bases at J, with 16 bases between the two ends. The CDR3 reads CATGGGNRGNTIYF. CDR3 bases: TGTGCCACCGGGGGGGGGAATCGTGGAAACACCATATATTTT.

The chain recombines TRBV10-2 with TRBJ2-7; 7 positions match TRBD1. The CDR3 totals 16 residues. From germline, CDR1 is WSHSY and CDR2 SAAADI. Unmatched junction bases numbered 8, after V lost 3 bases and J lost 0 bases. The CDR3 is CASSDVGTENSYEQYF. In DNA form, the CDR3 reads TGCGCCAGCAGTGACGTGGGGACAGAGAACTCCTACGAGCAGTACTTC.

The chain has TRBV10-2 and TRBJ2-3; possible D gene TRBD1, 5 bases. Deletions cut 3 bases from V and 5 bases from J, with 12 bases between. Germline CDR1 is WSHSY and CDR2 is SAAADI. This CDR3 comprises 14 residues. The CDR3 is CASSDTGGGDTQYF. DNA of the CDR3: TGCGCCAGCAGTGACACAGGCGGTGGAGATACGCAGTATTTT.

The J gene is TRBJ2-3, the V gene TRBV7-9, with a weak D call TRBD1 (6 bases). V lost 5 bases and J lost 8, with 17 bases in between. Germline V gene sequence: CDR1 SEHNR, CDR2 FQNEAQ (reference sequence). The CDR3 sequence is 14 residues long. CDR3 sequence reads: CASSPDGYRATQYF. In nucleotides, the CDR3 is TGTGCCAGCAGCCCCGACGGTTACAGGGCTACGCAGTATTTT. The full variable domain, with the rest looked up from reference TRBV7-9 and TRBJ2-3, is DTGVSQNPRHKITKRGQNVTFRCDPISEHNRLYWYRQTLGQGPEFLTYFQNEAQLEKSRLLSDRFSAERPKGSFSTLEIQRTEQGDSAMYLCASSPDGYRATQYFGPGTRLTVL.

The gene calls are TRBV7-8 and TRBJ2-1, with D possibly being TRBD1 (7 bases). V was pared by 5 bases and J by 9 bases, with 20 bases between. Germline loops: CDR1 SGHVS, CDR2 FQNEAQ. CDR3 length equals 15 residues. The CDR3 protein is CASSPGRSGGTEQFF. The CDR3 DNA reads TGTGCCAGCAGCCCTGGACGCTCAGGGGGGACTGAGCAGTTCTTC.

The chain employs TRBV6-1 and TRBJ1-2; 9 bases line up with TRBD1. The J segment lost 5 bases and the V segment lost 7 bases, leaving 8 bases of the junction unmatched. Germline assignment: CDR1 MNHNS and CDR2 SASEGT. CDR3 length: 14 amino acids. The CDR3 protein is CASNYRTGEYGYTF. CDR3 DNA: TGTGCCAGCAATTACAGGACAGGGGAATATGGCTACACCTTC.

Concerning this clone: The same CDR3 arises from other DNA sequences in this sample as well. The chain uses TRBV9 and TRBJ2-7; perhaps TRBD1 as D (5 bases). The germline CDR1 and CDR2 sequences are SGDLS and YYNGEE. The CDR3 has 14 residues. The V end lost 0 bases, the J end lost 4 bases, and 11 bases lay between the germline ends. CDR3 region: CASSVGPDSYEQYF. The CDR3 DNA sequence: TGTGCCAGCAGCGTAGGGCCCGACAGTTACGAGCAGTACTTC.

The V call is TRBV5-1, the J call TRBJ2-3; 9 bases map to TRBD1. The CDR3 spans 14 residues. J lost 4 bases, V lost 5 bases, and 5 bases had no gene match. Germline lookup yields CDR1 SGHRS and CDR2 YFSETQ. The DNA for the CDR3 is TGCGCCAGCAGGGACGGACAGGGGCCAGATACGCAGTATTTT. It encodes CASRDGQGPDTQYF. Filled out from reference TRBV5-1 and TRBJ2-3, the complete variable domain reads KAGVTQTPRYLIKTRGQQVTLSCSPISGHRSVSWYQQTPGQGLQFLFEYFSETQRNKGNFPGRFSGRQFSNSRSEMNVSTLELGDSALYLCASRDGQGPDTQYFGPGTRLTVL.

V gene TRBV5-1 combines with J gene TRBJ1-1, with D maybe TRBD1 (6 bases). The CDR3 runs 14 residues. Germline CDR1 SGHRS, CDR2 YFSETQ. Trimming stripped 0 bases from V and 8 bases from J, with 14 bases between. The CDR3 DNA follows: TGCGCCAGCAGCTTGGCAGGGGCGCTGGCAGAAGCTTTCTTT. Amino acid sequence: CASSLAGALAEAFF.

This rearrangement joins TRBV7-2 to TRBJ2-7; 7 bases match TRBD1. This CDR3 contains 15 residues. Losses at the gene ends were 1 base for V and 2 bases for J; bases not matched to a gene: 5. Germline V CDR1 and CDR2: SGHTA, FQGNSA. CDR3 loop: CASSLDWDRAYEQYF. The CDR3 DNA is TGTGCCAGCAGCTTAGATTGGGACAGAGCCTACGAGCAGTACTTC.

DNA of the CDR3: TGTGCCAGTAGTATAACGACAGTTCCTTCCTACGAGCAGTACTTC. It translates to CASSITTVPSYEQYF. The rearrangement links TRBV19 to TRBJ2-7; D might be TRBD1 (5 bases). The CDR3 has 15 residues. V lost 2 bases, J lost 1 base, and 12 bases lay in between. Germline V lookup: CDR1 LNHDA, CDR2 SQIVND (reference sequence). Complete variable domain (other parts from reference TRBV19 and TRBJ2-7): DGGITQSPKYLFRKEGQNVTLSCEQNLNHDAMYWYRQDPGQGLRLIYYSQIVNDFQKGDIAEGYSVSREKKESFPLTVTSAQKNPTAFYLCASSITTVPSYEQYFGPGTRLTVT.

This chain links TRBV5-1 with TRBJ2-3; D perhaps matches TRBD2 (5 bases). Germline V gene lookup returns CDR1 SGHRS and CDR2 YFSETQ. The CDR3 sequence is 15 residues long. Between the trimmed V and J ends, which lost 2 bases and 2 bases, there was a span of 12 bases. DNA for the CDR3: TGCGCCAGCAGCTTCGGCACGGGGAACACAGATACGCAGTATTTT. Its translation: CASSFGTGNTDTQYF. Based on the CDR3 plus reference TRBV5-1 and TRBJ2-3, the full variable domain is KAGVTQTPRYLIKTRGQQVTLSCSPISGHRSVSWYQQTPGQGLQFLFEYFSETQRNKGNFPGRFSGRQFSNSRSEMNVSTLELGDSALYLCASSFGTGNTDTQYFGPGTRLTVL.

This clone appeared a few times. The gene calls are TRBV6-5 and TRBJ2-7; perhaps TRBD2 as D (6 bases). CDR1 and CDR2 from the germline V gene are MNHEY and SVGAGI. Trimming took off 8 bases at V and 0 bases at J, with 8 bases between the two ends. There are 12 residues in the CDR3. The CDR3 spells CASGGYSYEQYF. CDR3 DNA sequence: TGTGCCAGCGGGGGGTACTCCTACGAGCAGTACTTC.